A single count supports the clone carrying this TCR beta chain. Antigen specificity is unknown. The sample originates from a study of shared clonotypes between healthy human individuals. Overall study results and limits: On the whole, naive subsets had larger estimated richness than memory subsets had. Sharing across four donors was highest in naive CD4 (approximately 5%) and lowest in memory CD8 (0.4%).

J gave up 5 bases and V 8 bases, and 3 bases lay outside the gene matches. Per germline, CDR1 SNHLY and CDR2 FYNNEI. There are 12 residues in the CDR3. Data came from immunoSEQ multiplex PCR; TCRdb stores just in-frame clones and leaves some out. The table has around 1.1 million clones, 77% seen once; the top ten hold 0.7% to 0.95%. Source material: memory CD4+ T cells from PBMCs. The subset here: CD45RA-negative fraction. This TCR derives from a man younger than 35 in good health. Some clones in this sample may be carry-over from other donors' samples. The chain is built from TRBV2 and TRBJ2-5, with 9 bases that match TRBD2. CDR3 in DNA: TGTGCCAGCCAGGGACTAGCCGAGACCCAGTACTTC. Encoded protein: CASQGLAETQYF.